These 20 T cell receptor beta chains were all obtained from the same sample, sequenced in a study of vaccination and CD4 T cells after COVID-19. These receptors are not linked to any known antigen. The Oncomine TCR Beta short-read assay generated sequence data from the DNA of cultured CD4+ T cells. Cultured CD4+ T cells yielded the extracted genomic DNA. MiXCR, applied by TCRdb to the PCR reads, yields one record per CDR3 protein. This repertoire shows around 9,300 distinct CDR3 sequences, 30% to 40% found once; its top ten account for less than 30%. Treatment described: approximately nine-day PBMC culture with coronavirus spike peptide pools or control peptides (ViraFEST assay). An unexposed donor provided the CD4+ T cells, which were collected before the COVID-19 pandemic (2011-2018). Sequenced material: CD4+ T cells from blood, cultured in vitro. Receptors originate from a human donor in good health.

This rearrangement joins TRBV27 to TRBJ2-3, with 7 bases identical to TRBD2. The CDR3 totals 17 residues. Germline V gene data show CDR1 as MNHEY and CDR2 as SMNVEV (reference sequence). After removal of 4 bases from V and 4 bases from J, the junction contained 14 bases not matched to a gene. For the CDR3, the DNA is TGTGCCAGCAGTTCCCAGGGTTGGCTAGCGGCTCCAGATACGCAGTATTTT. This encodes CASSSQGWLAAPDTQYF.

V usage is TRBV6-5 and J usage is TRBJ2-7; 7 nucleotides match TRBD1. Germline V gives CDR1 MNHEY, CDR2 SVGAGI. CDR3 length: 16 amino acids. The ends lost 2 bases at V and 2 bases at J; junction bases unmatched: 9. The CDR3, as DNA: TGTGCCAGCAGTTACCTCCGCCTGGGACAGCCCTACGAGCAGTACTTC. This codes for CASSYLRLGQPYEQYF.

This clonotype has more than one count but fewer than ten. The chain couples TRBV4-2 to TRBJ1-2; TRBD1 might be the D (6 bases). CDR1 is LGHNA and CDR2 is YNFKEQ in the germline V gene. Trimming took off 4 bases at V and 5 bases at J, with 20 bases between the two ends. The CDR3 contains 16 residues. The CDR3 DNA is TGTGCCAGCAGCCCGAATGGACAGCCCGGAGAGTATGGCTACACCTTC. It translates to CASSPNGQPGEYGYTF.

This CDR3 is CASSFSGANVLTF. In DNA form, the CDR3 reads TGTGCCAGCAGTTTCTCTGGGGCCAACGTCCTGACTTTC. This chain connects TRBV28 to TRBJ2-6; D call uncertain. CDR1 and CDR2 (germline): MDHEN, SYDVKM. V dropped 3 bases and J dropped 0 bases, with 0 bases sitting between them. This CDR3 is 13 amino acids long.

This clonotype occurred a few times. CDR3 nucleotides: TGTGCCAGCAGTGATCTCCGACAGAATAACTATGGCTACACCTTC. Protein: CASSDLRQNNYGYTF. V is TRBV25-1 and J is TRBJ1-2; possibly TRBD1 for D (5 bases). Trimming shortened V by 3 bases and J by 1 base, and 12 bases separated the two germline ends. Per the germline V gene, CDR1 is MGHDK and CDR2 is SYGVNS. The CDR3 runs 15 residues.

The V and J genes are TRBV14 and TRBJ2-3; D uncertain. CDR1 SGHDN and CDR2 FVKESK come from the germline V gene. The V end lost 1 base, the J end lost 2 bases, and 10 bases lay between the germline ends. The CDR3 length is 15 residues. This CDR3 is CASSQVLDHTDTQYF. The CDR3 DNA reads TGTGCCAGCAGCCAAGTCCTGGACCACACAGATACGCAGTATTTT.

This clonotype is medium-sized (0.01 to 0.1%) within its sample. The rearrangement joins TRBV28 to TRBJ1-1, with D possibly being TRBD1 (6 bases). Per germline, CDR1 MDHEN and CDR2 SYDVKM. This CDR3 is 15 amino acids long. V lost 2 bases and J 4 bases, leaving 14 bases between the germline ends. CDR3 in amino acids: CASSLNPGGGTEAFF. The CDR3 DNA follows: TGTGCCAGCAGTTTAAATCCCGGAGGGGGCACTGAAGCTTTCTTT.

The table lists this clonotype with a few counts. The gene calls are TRBV21-1 and TRBJ2-1; TRBD1 reflects the table's D call only, with no check against the DNA. TRBV21-1 counts as a pseudogene. The CDR3 has 16 amino acids. CDR3 protein: CASSTGTVHPPNEQFF. CDR3 DNA: TGTGCCAGCAGCACCGGGACGGTCCATCCTCCCAATGAGCAGTTCTTC.

The chain links TRBV15 to TRBJ1-2; D remains unclear. Germline CDR1 LNHNV, CDR2 YYDKDF (reference sequence). CDR3 length: 14 residues. Trimming stripped 7 bases from V and 2 bases from J, with 14 bases between. The CDR3, as DNA: TGTGCCACCACCCGCCCGACAAGCAACTATGGCTACACCTTC. This codes for CATTRPTSNYGYTF.

The chain recombines TRBV6-1 with TRBJ2-5; 8 nucleotides line up with TRBD1. The germline gives CDR1 MNHNS, CDR2 SASEGT. The CDR3 totals 15 residues. V shed 3 bases, J shed 5 bases, and the junction held 8 bases outside the gene matches. Here the CDR3 reads CASSDGLDRGETQYF. The CDR3 coding sequence is TGTGCCAGCAGTGACGGACTCGACAGGGGTGAGACCCAGTACTTC.

The chain couples TRBV6-1 to TRBJ2-3, with TRBD2 matching over 11 bases. From germline, CDR1 is MNHNS and CDR2 SASEGT. V was clipped by 6 bases and J by 1 base; unmatched bases: 3. The CDR3 consists of 15 residues. The CDR3 reads CASSPGLAGTDTQYF. As DNA, the CDR3 is TGTGCCAGCAGCCCGGGACTAGCGGGCACAGATACGCAGTATTTT.

This clonotype was counted only a few times. The genes are TRBV20-1 and TRBJ1-2; D is possibly TRBD1 (6 bases). The germline gives CDR1 DFQATT, CDR2 SNEGSKA (reference sequence). The CDR3 length is 12 residues. Trimming stripped 8 bases from V and 9 bases from J, with 19 bases between. The CDR3 reads CSKEAGARSYTF. DNA of the CDR3: TGCAGTAAAGAGGCGGGGGCCCGGAGCTACACCTTC.

The V call is TRBV5-1, the J call TRBJ2-5, with TRBD1 matching 12 bases. Looked up from germline, CDR1 is SGHRS and CDR2 is YFSETQ. This CDR3 region has 16 residues. V lost 4 bases to trimming and J lost 5 bases; unmatched junction nucleotides: 9. This CDR3 reads CASSGSGTGGLETQYF. The CDR3 region has the DNA TGCGCCAGCAGCGGTTCCGGGACAGGGGGCTTGGAGACCCAGTACTTC.

The rearrangement uses TRBV6-5 and TRBJ2-7, with unresolved D. V dropped 0 bases and J dropped 6 bases, with 6 bases sitting between them. CDR3 length: 12 amino acids. Germline-derived CDR1 and CDR2 are MNHEY and SVGAGI. CDR3 in amino acids: CASSYSLSEQYF. CDR3 DNA: TGTGCCAGCAGTTACTCACTATCCGAGCAGTACTTC.

The chain carries TRBV28 and TRBJ1-2; TRBD1 matches 7 bases. Germline assignment: CDR1 MDHEN and CDR2 SYDVKM. The CDR3 has 13 amino acids. V lost 5 bases and J lost 6; bases outside the gene matches: 6. In nucleotides, the CDR3 is TGTGCCAGCAGTCGACAGGGTCTGAATGGCTACACCTTC. Translated, it gives CASSRQGLNGYTF.

This clonotype was seen only a few times. The chain uses TRBV7-9 and TRBJ1-5, with TRBD1 identical over 7 bases. The V gene's germline CDR1 is SEHNR and CDR2 FQNEAQ (reference sequence). This CDR3 comprises 13 residues. V was clipped by 5 bases and J by 7 bases; unmatched bases: 5. As DNA, the CDR3 is TGTGCCAGCAGCGCCAGGGGGGGGCAGCCCCAGCATTTT. It translates to CASSARGGQPQHF.

This clonotype was seen a handful of times. V is TRBV7-3 and J is TRBJ2-6; D tentatively fits TRBD1 or TRBD2 (5 bases each). The CDR3 contains 15 residues. CDR1 is SGHTA and CDR2 is FQGTGA in the germline V gene. V lost 6 bases and J 1 base, leaving 10 bases between the germline ends. CDR3 nucleotide sequence: TGTGCCAGCAGTCGTGGGGGTTCTGGGGCCAACGTCCTGACTTTC. This gives the protein CASSRGGSGANVLTF.

The rearrangement uses TRBV20-1 and TRBJ2-3; the D gene is possibly TRBD2 (6 bases). Between the trimmed V and J ends, which lost 1 base and 0 bases, there was a span of 20 bases. CDR3 length: 18 amino acids. Germline-derived CDR1 and CDR2 are DFQATT and SNEGSKA (reference sequence). The CDR3 DNA sequence: TGCAGTGCTAGAGCGGCGGTGGGTCTAGCGATAAGCACAGATACGCAGTATTTT. Translation gives CSARAAVGLAISTDTQYF.

The chain is built from TRBV14 and TRBJ2-1; 12 bases match TRBD2. Germline CDR1 SGHDN, CDR2 FVKESK. The V and J ends lost 5 bases and 7 bases, in that order; junction bases with no gene match: 9. This CDR3 is built from 16 residues. The CDR3 is CASSILGLAGGNEQFF. CDR3 bases: TGTGCCAGCAGCATACTCGGCCTAGCGGGAGGGAATGAGCAGTTCTTC.

The rearrangement uses TRBV6-2 or TRBV6-3 and TRBJ2-7; D call uncertain. Germline values: CDR1 MNHEY, CDR2 SVGEGT. The CDR3 is made up of 12 amino acids. The V gene lost 5 bases and the J gene lost 0 bases, with 5 bases spanning the gap. CDR3 region: CASSNDSYEQYF. CDR3 nucleotides: TGTGCCAGCAGTAACGACTCCTACGAGCAGTACTTC.